This T cell receptor beta chain was found in a study of OX40 agonist ivuxolimab in advanced cancers. Whole-study context: The patients got ivuxolimab, which is an agonistic anti-OX40 (CD134) antibody. Study-wide results and caveats: Mean expanded clone counts were higher in CD8+ than CD4+ T cells. There was clonal expansion of CD4+ and CD8+ blood T cells by week 6 at 0.1 to 3.0 mg/kg.

Germline CDR1 reads ENHRY; CDR2 reads SYGVKD. This CDR3 region has 13 residues. V was pared by 11 bases and J by 1 base, with 13 bases between. The table came from immunoSEQ multiplex PCR; TCRdb's copy has only in-frame clones and leaves some out. The repertoire includes 61,000 or so clones, roughly 87% of them detected once, and less than 4% sits in the top ten. Comment on this clone: Its antigen is undetermined.

The TCR originated in an adult with an advanced solid tumor such as melanoma, head and neck, liver or kidney cancer. The sequencing here drew on CD4+ or CD8+ T cells sorted from blood, taken in a trial of the OX40 agonist ivuxolimab. The chain combines TRBV10-3 with TRBJ2-3; tentatively, D is TRBD1 (6 bases). The CDR3 region has the DNA TGTGCCGCGGTACAGGGCGGCACAGATACGCAGTATTTT. This encodes CAAVQGGTDTQYF.